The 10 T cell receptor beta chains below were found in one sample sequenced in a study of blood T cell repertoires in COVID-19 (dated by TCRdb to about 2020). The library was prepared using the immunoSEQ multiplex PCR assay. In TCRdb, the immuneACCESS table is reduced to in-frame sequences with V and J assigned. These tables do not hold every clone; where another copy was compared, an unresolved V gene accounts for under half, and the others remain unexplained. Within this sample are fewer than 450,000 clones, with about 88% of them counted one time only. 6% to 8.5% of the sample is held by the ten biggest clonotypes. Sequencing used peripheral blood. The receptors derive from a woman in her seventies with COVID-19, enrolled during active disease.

CDR3 region: CAISAGTGDEKLFF. The DNA of the CDR3 is TGTGCCATCAGTGCCGGGACAGGGGATGAAAAACTGTTTTTT. The chain links TRBV10-3 to TRBJ1-4, with TRBD1 matching over 10 bases. CDR1 and CDR2 (germline): ENHRY, SYGVKD. The CDR3 has 14 residues. The junction had 2 bases not matched to a gene; V was cut back by 4 bases and J by 6 bases.

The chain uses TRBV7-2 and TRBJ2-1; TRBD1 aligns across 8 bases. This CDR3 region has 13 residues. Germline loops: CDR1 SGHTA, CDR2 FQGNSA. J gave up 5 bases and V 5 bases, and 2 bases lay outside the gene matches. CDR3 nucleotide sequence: TGTGCCAGCAGCCCGGACAGGGACAATGAGCAGTTCTTC. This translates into CASSPDRDNEQFF. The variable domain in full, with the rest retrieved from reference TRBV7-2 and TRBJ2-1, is GAGVSQSPSNKVTEKGKDVELRCDPISGHTALYWYRQSLGQGLEFLIYFQGNSAPDKSGLPSDRFSAERTGGSVSTLTIQRTQQEDSAVYLCASSPDRDNEQFFGPGTRLTVL.

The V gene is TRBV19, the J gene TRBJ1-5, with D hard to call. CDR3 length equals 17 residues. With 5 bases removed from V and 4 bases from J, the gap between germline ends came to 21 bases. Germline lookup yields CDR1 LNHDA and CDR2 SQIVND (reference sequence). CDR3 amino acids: CASSSHLAGRLNQPQHF. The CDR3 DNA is TGTGCCAGTAGTTCTCATCTGGCAGGAAGGCTTAATCAGCCCCAGCATTTT.

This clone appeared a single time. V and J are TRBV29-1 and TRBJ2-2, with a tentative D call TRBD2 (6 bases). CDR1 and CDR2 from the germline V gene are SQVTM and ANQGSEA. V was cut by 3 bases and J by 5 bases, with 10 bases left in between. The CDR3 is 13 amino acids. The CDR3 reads CSVDGAGTGELFF. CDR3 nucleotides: TGCAGCGTTGATGGGGCGGGGACCGGGGAGCTGTTTTTT.

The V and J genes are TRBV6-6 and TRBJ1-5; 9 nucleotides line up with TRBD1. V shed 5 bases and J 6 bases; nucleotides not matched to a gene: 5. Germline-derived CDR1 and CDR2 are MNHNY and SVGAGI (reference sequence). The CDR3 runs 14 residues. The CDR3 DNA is TGTGCCAGCAGTGGACAGGGGCGGGTTCAGCCCCAGCATTTT. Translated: CASSGQGRVQPQHF.

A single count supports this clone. The CDR3 sequence: CAWRGPRGSNQPQHF. CDR3 DNA sequence: TGTGCCTGGAGGGGTCCTAGGGGTAGCAATCAGCCCCAGCATTTT. This chain uses TRBV30 with TRBJ1-5, with D possibly matching TRBD1 (5 bases). Looked up from germline, CDR1 is GTSNPN and CDR2 is SVGIG (reference sequence). This CDR3 comprises 15 residues. V dropped 3 bases and J dropped 0 bases, with 12 bases sitting between them.

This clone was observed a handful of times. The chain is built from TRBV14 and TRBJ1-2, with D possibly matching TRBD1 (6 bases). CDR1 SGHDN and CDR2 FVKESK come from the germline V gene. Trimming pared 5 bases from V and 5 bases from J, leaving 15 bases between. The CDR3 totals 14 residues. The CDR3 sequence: CASSERTVLYGYTF. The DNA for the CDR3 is TGTGCCAGCAGCGAAAGGACAGTCCTTTATGGCTACACCTTC. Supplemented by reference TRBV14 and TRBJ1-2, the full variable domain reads EAGVTQFPSHSVIEKGQTVTLRCDPISGHDNLYWYRRVMGKEIKFLLHFVKESKQDESGMPNNRFLAERTGGTYSTLKVQPAELEDSGVYFCASSERTVLYGYTFGSGTRLTVV.

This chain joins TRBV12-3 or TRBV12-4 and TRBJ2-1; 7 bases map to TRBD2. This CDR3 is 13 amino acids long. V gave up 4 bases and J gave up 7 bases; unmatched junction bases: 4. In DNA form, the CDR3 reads TGTGCCAGCAGTTGGGGGGGAGGAAATGAGCAGTTCTTC. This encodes CASSWGGGNEQFF.

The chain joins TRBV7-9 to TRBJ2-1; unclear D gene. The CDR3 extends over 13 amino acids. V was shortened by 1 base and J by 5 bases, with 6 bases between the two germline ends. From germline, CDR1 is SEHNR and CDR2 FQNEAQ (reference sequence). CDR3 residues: CASSLDQNNEQFF. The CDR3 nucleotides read TGTGCCAGCAGCTTAGACCAGAACAATGAGCAGTTCTTC.

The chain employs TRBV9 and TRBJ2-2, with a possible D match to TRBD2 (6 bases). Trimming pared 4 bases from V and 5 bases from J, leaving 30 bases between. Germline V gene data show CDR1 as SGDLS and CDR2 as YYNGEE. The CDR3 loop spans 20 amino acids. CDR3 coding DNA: TGTGCCAGCAGCCCTAGGGTCTTAGTTCCGTCGGGGACTGGAACCGGGGAGCTGTTTTTT. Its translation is CASSPRVLVPSGTGTGELFF.